Shown below are 20 T cell receptor beta chains from a single sample sequenced in a study of blood T cell repertoires in COVID-19. The assay was immunoSEQ multiplex PCR, and TCRdb's table has in-frame clones only and misses some. The sample contains a few hundred thousand clones, roughly 88% of which appear only once. Material for sequencing was peripheral blood. These receptors all come from a woman aged 30 to 39 with COVID-19, enrolled during active disease.

The genes are TRBV15 and TRBJ2-3, with 10 bases that match TRBD2. Germline trimming cut 1 base from V and 5 bases from J; bases unmatched to any gene: 9. Germline CDR1 reads LNHNV; CDR2 reads YYDKDF (reference sequence). The CDR3 sequence is 17 residues long. CDR3 sequence reads: CATSRVIGLAAVDTQYF. The CDR3 bases are TGTGCCACCAGCAGAGTCATCGGACTAGCGGCGGTAGATACGCAGTATTTT.

This chain links TRBV3-1 (or the pseudogene TRBV3-2) with TRBJ2-7; 7 positions match TRBD2. The CDR3 is made up of 19 amino acids. Trimming took 0 bases from V and 2 from J; bases not matched to a gene: 16. The germline V gene encodes CDR1 LGHDT and CDR2 YNNKEL (reference sequence). CDR3: CASSQDALLPSGVTYEQYF. CDR3 coding DNA: TGTGCCAGCAGCCAAGACGCCCTGCTTCCCAGCGGGGTAACCTACGAGCAGTACTTC.

This chain uses TRBV27 with TRBJ2-2, with 13 bases lining up with TRBD2. Germline V gives CDR1 MNHEY, CDR2 SMNVEV (reference sequence). The length of the CDR3 is 17 residues. The junction had 8 bases not matched to a gene; V was cut back by 8 bases and J by 2 bases. The CDR3 protein is CASSRTSGGLNTGELFF. The DNA for the CDR3 is TGTGCCAGCTCGAGGACTAGCGGGGGCTTAAACACCGGGGAGCTGTTTTTT.

The chain carries TRBV7-6 and TRBJ2-1, with 9 bases lining up with TRBD2. CDR3 length: 16 amino acids. The germline CDR1 and CDR2 sequences are SGHVS and FNYEAQ. V trimming: 5 bases; J trimming: 7 bases; junction bases outside the gene matches: 12. CDR3 protein: CASSPRGSGSENEQFF. DNA for the CDR3: TGTGCCAGCAGCCCCCGTGGTAGCGGGAGCGAGAATGAGCAGTTCTTC.

The chain joins TRBV6-6 to TRBJ1-5; 9 nucleotides line up with TRBD1. Trimming at V came to 5 bases and at J to 4 bases, leaving 12 bases not matched to a gene. Germline loops: CDR1 MNHNY, CDR2 SVGAGI (reference sequence). The CDR3 sequence is 17 residues long. This CDR3 is CASSLYNRGRGNQPQHF. The CDR3 DNA is TGTGCCAGCAGTCTATACAACAGGGGGCGAGGTAATCAGCCCCAGCATTTT.

This CDR3 is CASSETGLAGYNEQFF. CDR3 DNA sequence: TGCGCCAGCAGTGAGACGGGACTAGCGGGTTACAATGAGCAGTTCTTC. The gene calls are TRBV10-2 and TRBJ2-1, with 12 bases identical to TRBD2. The CDR3 runs 16 residues. Germline CDR1 and CDR2: WSHSY and SAAADI. V was clipped by 2 bases and J by 4 bases; unmatched bases: 3.

This clone came up once. V gene TRBV5-6 combines with J gene TRBJ2-4; D is perhaps TRBD1 (7 bases). Per germline, CDR1 SGHDT and CDR2 YYEEEE. Trimming removed 4 bases at V and 4 bases at J, with 15 bases between. The CDR3 is 15 amino acids. The CDR3 DNA follows: TGTGCCAGCAGCGGACTACAGGGGAAGAAAAACATTCAGTACTTC. Translating it yields CASSGLQGKKNIQYF.

The rearrangement links TRBV9 to TRBJ1-6; 7 nucleotides match TRBD1. Germline V gene sequence: CDR1 SGDLS, CDR2 YYNGEE. The CDR3 extends over 15 amino acids. The J segment lost 13 bases and the V segment lost 0 bases, leaving 10 bases of the junction unmatched. CDR3 region: CASSVAAQGRTPLHF. CDR3 in DNA: TGTGCCAGCAGCGTAGCAGCACAGGGGAGGACTCCCCTCCACTTT.

The CDR3 region is CASSSQGPYGYTF. The CDR3 nucleotides are TGTGCCAGCAGTTCGCAGGGTCCCTATGGCTACACCTTC. The chain uses TRBV12-3 or TRBV12-4 and TRBJ1-2; maybe TRBD1 (5 bases). The germline V and J ends were trimmed by 4 bases and 4 bases, with 10 bases remaining between them. This CDR3 region has 13 residues.

The rearrangement uses TRBV19 and TRBJ1-5; no reliable D call. V gave up 1 base and J gave up 6 bases, with 10 bases separating them. CDR3 length: 14 residues. Germline V gene data show CDR1 as LNHDA and CDR2 as SQIVND (reference sequence). The DNA for the CDR3 is TGTGCCAGTAGTATAGTCGCAGAAACTCAGCCCCAGCATTTT. Its translation: CASSIVAETQPQHF. Full variable domain (remainder filled in from reference TRBV19 and TRBJ1-5): DGGITQSPKYLFRKEGQNVTLSCEQNLNHDAMYWYRQDPGQGLRLIYYSQIVNDFQKGDIAEGYSVSREKKESFPLTVTSAQKNPTAFYLCASSIVAETQPQHFGDGTRLSIL.

V is TRBV15 and J is TRBJ1-1, with TRBD1 matching 8 bases. Germline trimming cut 3 bases from V and 4 bases from J; bases unmatched to any gene: 4. The CDR3 spans 14 residues. Germline CDR1 and CDR2: LNHNV and YYDKDF (reference sequence). The CDR3 coding sequence is TGTGCCACCAGCAGGATAACAGGGGGCACTGAAGCTTTCTTT. Amino acids: CATSRITGGTEAFF.

This chain joins TRBV24-1 and TRBJ2-7; 14 positions agree with TRBD2. The CDR3 contains 16 residues. The J segment lost 3 bases and the V segment lost 2 bases, leaving 2 bases of the junction unmatched. The germline V gene encodes CDR1 KGHDR and CDR2 SFDVKD. DNA for the CDR3: TGTGCCACCAGTGATTGGGGACTAGCGGGGGTCTACGAGCAGTACTTC. Its protein is CATSDWGLAGVYEQYF.

V and J are TRBV7-9 and TRBJ1-5, with D possibly being TRBD1 (5 bases). Trimming pared 5 bases from V and 6 bases from J, leaving 14 bases between. The CDR3 is 14 amino acids. The germline V gene encodes CDR1 SEHNR and CDR2 FQNEAQ (reference sequence). CDR3: CASSRDGGTQPQHF. CDR3 coding DNA: TGTGCCAGCAGCAGAGACGGGGGGACTCAGCCCCAGCATTTT.

The rearrangement links TRBV10-1 to TRBJ2-1; TRBD2 agrees at 9 bases. CDR3 length: 14 amino acids. J gave up 8 bases and V 8 bases, and 10 bases lay outside the gene matches. Germline V CDR1 and CDR2: WNHNN, SYGVQD (reference sequence). CDR3 protein: CASAGTSLPDEQFF. CDR3 DNA: TGCGCCAGCGCCGGGACTAGCCTCCCCGATGAGCAGTTCTTC.

The chain employs TRBV25-1 and TRBJ2-3; TRBD1 is a possible D gene (6 bases). Deletions cut 3 bases from V and 0 bases from J, with 10 bases between. The CDR3 is 15 residues long. CDR1 is MGHDK and CDR2 is SYGVNS in the germline V gene. CDR3 coding DNA: TGTGCCAGCAGTGATGAGGACAGCAGCACAGATACGCAGTATTTT. Translation: CASSDEDSSTDTQYF. The variable domain in full, with the rest retrieved from reference TRBV25-1 and TRBJ2-3, is EADIYQTPRYLVIGTGKKITLECSQTMGHDKMYWYQQDPGMELHLIHYSYGVNSTEKGDLSSESTVSRIRTEHFPLTLESARPSHTSQYLCASSDEDSSTDTQYFGPGTRLTVL.

CDR3 sequence: CASSRVASGNTIYF. The CDR3 DNA follows: TGTGCCAGCAGCCGGGTGGCCTCTGGAAACACCATATATTTT. V usage is TRBV7-2 and J usage is TRBJ1-3; D is undetermined. The CDR3 length is 14 residues. With 5 bases removed from V and 0 bases from J, the gap between germline ends came to 8 bases. CDR1 and CDR2 (germline): SGHTA, FQGNSA.

This clone was recorded once. This sequence joins TRBV14 and TRBJ2-2, with TRBD2 matching over 7 bases. The CDR3 length is 15 residues. Germline CDR1 SGHDN, CDR2 FVKESK. V shed 4 bases, J shed 2 bases, and the junction held 4 bases outside the gene matches. The chain's CDR3 is CASSPRLANTGELFF. The CDR3 nucleotides read TGTGCCAGCAGCCCCAGACTAGCAAACACCGGGGAGCTGTTTTTT.

The chain couples TRBV5-1 to TRBJ2-3; 11 nucleotides match TRBD2. V trimming: 3 bases; J trimming: 1 base; junction bases outside the gene matches: 1. Germline V gene lookup returns CDR1 SGHRS and CDR2 YFSETQ. This CDR3 spans 15 amino acids. The CDR3 is CASSSTSGGTDTQYF. In DNA, the CDR3 is TGCGCCAGCAGCTCGACTAGCGGGGGCACAGATACGCAGTATTTT.

CDR3 residues: CASRDLGIQYF. CDR3 bases: TGTGCCAGCAGGGACTTGGGTATTCAGTACTTC. This rearrangement joins TRBV28 to TRBJ2-4, with a tentative D call TRBD2 (5 bases). Trimming cost V 6 bases and J 10 bases, with 10 bases left between them. Germline values: CDR1 MDHEN, CDR2 SYDVKM. CDR3 length: 11 residues.

About this clone: The same CDR3 can be traced to other DNA sequences in this sample. The chain has TRBV18 and TRBJ2-7; 10 bases fit TRBD1. The V gene end was trimmed by 3 bases and the J gene end by 2 bases; junction bases not matched to a gene: 1. The CDR3 extends over 14 amino acids. Per germline, CDR1 KGHSH and CDR2 LQKENI. The CDR3 coding sequence is TGTGCCAGCTCACCCGGGACAGGGGCCTACGAGCAGTACTTC. It specifies CASSPGTGAYEQYF.